This T cell receptor (beta chain) was recorded in a study of blood T cell repertoires in COVID-19. Study at large: COVID-19 samples from acute and convalescent phases originated in the United States, Italy and Spain.

Some clones are missing from TCRdb's copy, which holds only in-frame ones; the method was immunoSEQ multiplex PCR. The sample consists of 300,000 to 400,000 clones, 80% to 90% of them appearing once. Germline V lookup: CDR1 MGHDK, CDR2 SYGVNS. V shed 7 bases and J shed 2 bases, with 19 bases lying between them. CDR3 length equals 16 residues. Living in roughly 25 US areas, the participants were between roughly 18 and 90 years of age. The chain links TRBV25-1 to TRBJ2-3; D is perhaps TRBD1 (8 bases). The specimen sequenced was PBMCs or T cells enriched from blood (not recorded which). This sequence originates from a woman aged 40 to 55 with acute COVID-19. Here the CDR3 DNA reads TGTGCCAGCACAGAGAACAGGGGGGGAGTCACAGATACGCAGTATTTT. It specifies CASTENRGGVTDTQYF.